A selection of T cell receptor beta chains follows, all from one sample in a study of blood T cell repertoires in COVID-19. The method was immunoSEQ multiplex PCR; TCRdb's version includes in-frame clones alone and lacks a portion of them. The sample shows about 240,000 clones, approximately 85% of them seen only once. Sequences were obtained from peripheral blood. The receptors shown here come from a man aged 50-60 years with COVID-19, enrolled during active disease. CDR3s include the opening cysteine and the closing phenylalanine or tryptophan. A D gene is named only where the DNA matches it firmly. The size field is filled for only some rows; it gives once, few, many or a size class.

d_call | j_call | clone_size | v_call | cdr3_length | cdr3_aa | cdr3_nt
- | TRBJ2-5 | few | TRBV4-1 | 15 | CASSQGGTYQETQYF | TGCGCCAGCAGCCAAGGGGGCACCTACCAAGAGACCCAGTACTTC
- | TRBJ2-7 | - | TRBV6-6 | 12 | CASSSSSYEQYF | TGTGCCAGCAGTTCCAGCTCCTACGAGCAGTACTTC
- | TRBJ1-1 | - | TRBV9 | 16 | CASSVAGGRWDTEAFF | TGTGCCAGCAGCGTAGCGGGGGGGCGTTGGGACACTGAAGCTTTCTTT
TRBD1 | TRBJ1-1 | - | TRBV28 | 15 | CASSPTRTGNTEAFF | TGTGCCAGCAGCCCAACAAGGACAGGGAACACTGAAGCTTTCTTT
- | TRBJ2-2 | - | TRBV6-5 | 15 | CASKSDYFNTGELFF | TGTGCCAGCAAATCAGACTACTTCAACACCGGGGAGCTGTTTTTT
- | TRBJ2-5 | - | TRBV28 | 15 | CASSNHQGFGETQYF | TGTGCCAGCAGCAACCATCAGGGGTTCGGGGAGACCCAGTACTTC
TRBD2 | TRBJ2-1 | - | TRBV6-6 | 16 | CASRRSSGGLSDEQFF | TGTGCCAGCAGGCGATCTAGCGGGGGCCTTTCAGATGAGCAGTTCTTC
TRBD1 | TRBJ1-6 | - | TRBV16 | 15 | CASSLRTGGSSPLHF | TGTGCCAGCAGCCTTCGGACAGGGGGGAGTTCACCCCTCCACTTT
- | TRBJ2-1 | - | TRBV28 | 12 | CASSSQDNEQFF | TGTGCCAGCAGTTCACAAGACAATGAGCAGTTCTTC
TRBD2 | TRBJ2-1 | - | TRBV7-9 | 14 | CASVLSGGADEQFF | TGTGCCAGCGTGCTGAGCGGGGGGGCCGATGAGCAGTTCTTC
- | TRBJ2-2 | - | TRBV28 | 16 | CASRSFKEMNTGELFF | TGTGCCAGCAGGTCATTTAAGGAGATGAACACCGGGGAGCTGTTTTTT
TRBD2 | TRBJ2-3 | - | TRBV4-2 | 16 | CASSLATRGGTDTQYF | TGTGCCAGCAGCCTCGCAACACGGGGGGGCACAGATACGCAGTATTTT
- | TRBJ1-2 | - | TRBV7-2 | 15 | CASSLGQGLFYGYTF | TGTGCCAGCAGCTTAGGGCAGGGGCTTTTCTATGGCTACACCTTC
TRBD2 | TRBJ2-7 | - | TRBV19 | 15 | CASSTGLAGSYEQYF | TGTGCCAGTAGCACGGGACTAGCGGGGTCCTACGAGCAGTACTTC
TRBD1 | TRBJ1-2 | few | TRBV27 | 13 | CASTRTGGRGYTF | TGTGCCAGCACCAGGACAGGGGGCCGAGGCTACACCTTC
- | TRBJ2-5 | - | TRBV5-1 | 12 | CASKLEQETQYF | TGCGCCAGCAAACTAGAGCAAGAGACCCAGTACTTC
- | TRBJ1-5 | - | TRBV2 | 13 | CASSQTGNQPQHF | TGTGCCAGCAGTCAGACAGGTAATCAGCCCCAGCATTTT
TRBD2 | TRBJ2-7 | - | TRBV5-1 | 16 | CASSPAPGTNSYEQYF | TGCGCCAGCAGCCCAGCCCCCGGGACTAACTCCTACGAGCAGTACTTC
TRBD2 | TRBJ2-2 | - | TRBV7-9 | 14 | CAISGREGTGELFF | TGTGCCATCTCCGGCCGGGAGGGGACCGGGGAGCTGTTTTTT
- | TRBJ2-4 | many | TRBV5-6 | 16 | CASSLQGEGAKNIQYF | TGTGCCAGCAGCTTACAGGGCGAGGGAGCCAAAAACATTCAGTACTTC
- | TRBJ1-1 | - | TRBV5-1 | 13 | CASSLLGGTEAFF | TGCGCCAGCAGCTTGTTGGGGGGCACTGAAGCTTTCTTT
TRBD1 | TRBJ2-3 | - | TRBV7-2 | 16 | CASSSGTGISTDTQYF | TGTGCCAGCAGCTCCGGGACAGGTATTAGCACAGATACGCAGTATTTT
TRBD2 | TRBJ2-3 | - | TRBV15 | 15 | CATQRLAGTTDTQYF | TGTGCCACCCAGCGGCTAGCGGGGACAACAGATACGCAGTATTTT
- | TRBJ2-5 | - | TRBV11-3 | 19 | CASSLPTLYKRGRRETQYF | TGTGCCAGCAGCCTGCCGACCCTATATAAACGGGGGAGACGGGAGACCCAGTACTTC
- | TRBJ1-6 | once | TRBV19 | 12 | CASSLQNSPLHF | TGTGCCAGTAGTCTCCAGAATTCACCCCTCCACTTT
- | TRBJ1-2 | - | TRBV9 | 15 | CASSVAMGTGGGYTF | TGTGCCAGCAGCGTAGCAATGGGCACCGGGGGTGGCTACACCTTC
- | TRBJ2-7 | - | TRBV10-3 | 13 | CAISVGLGDEQYF | TGTGCCATCAGTGTGGGCCTAGGGGACGAGCAGTACTTC
TRBD1 | TRBJ1-2 | once | TRBV4-2 | 14 | CASSQGQGSYGYTF | TGTGCCAGCAGCCAAGGACAGGGGTCCTATGGCTACACCTTC
- | TRBJ1-3 | - | TRBV7-2 | 15 | CASSPGHRSGNTIYF | TGTGCCAGCAGCCCGGGACATCGCTCTGGAAACACCATATATTTT
TRBD1 | TRBJ1-6 | - | TRBV2 | 16 | CASTPDRVAYNSPLHF | TGTGCCAGCACCCCGGACAGGGTCGCCTATAATTCACCCCTCCACTTT
TRBD1 | TRBJ1-4 | - | TRBV4-3 | 16 | CASSQDWTGFGEKLFF | TGCGCCAGCAGCCAAGATTGGACAGGGTTTGGTGAAAAACTGTTTTTT
- | TRBJ2-5 | - | TRBV30 | 13 | CAWSVVSGETQYF | TGTGCCTGGAGTGTTGTATCTGGCGAGACCCAGTACTTC
TRBD1 | TRBJ1-2 | - | TRBV28 | 13 | CAVGQGRRGGYTF | TGTGCCGTAGGACAGGGAAGACGTGGCGGCTACACCTTC
TRBD1 | TRBJ1-2 | few | TRBV6-6 | 14 | CASSYNDRGYGYTF | TGTGCCAGCAGTTACAACGACAGGGGCTATGGCTACACCTTC
TRBD1 | TRBJ2-7 | - | TRBV4-2 | 14 | CASSQLQGSYEQYF | TGTGCCAGCAGCCAACTACAGGGGTCCTACGAGCAGTACTTC
- | TRBJ1-4 | - | TRBV10-3 | 17 | CAISESMIRRGAEKLFF | TGTGCCATCAGTGAGTCGATGATAAGGCGCGGGGCGGAAAAACTGTTTTTT
TRBD1 | TRBJ2-3 | - | TRBV7-6 | 16 | CASRPGQGARTDTQYF | TGTGCCAGCCGACCGGGACAGGGGGCACGGACAGATACGCAGTATTTT